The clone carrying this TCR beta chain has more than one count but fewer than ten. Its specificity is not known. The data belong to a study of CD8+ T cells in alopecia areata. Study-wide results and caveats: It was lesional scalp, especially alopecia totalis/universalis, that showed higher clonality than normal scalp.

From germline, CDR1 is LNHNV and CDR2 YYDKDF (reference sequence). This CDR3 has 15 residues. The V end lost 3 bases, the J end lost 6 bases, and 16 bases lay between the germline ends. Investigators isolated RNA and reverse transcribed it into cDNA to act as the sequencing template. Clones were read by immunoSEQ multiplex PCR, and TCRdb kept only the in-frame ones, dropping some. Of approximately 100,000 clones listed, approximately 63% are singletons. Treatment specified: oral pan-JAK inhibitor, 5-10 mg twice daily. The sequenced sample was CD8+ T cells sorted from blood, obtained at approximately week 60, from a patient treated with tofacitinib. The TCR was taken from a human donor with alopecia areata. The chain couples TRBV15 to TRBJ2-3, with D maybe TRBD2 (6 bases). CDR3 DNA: TGTGCCACCAGCAGTGGGACTCCCCGGGAGGATACGCAGTATTTT. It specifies CATSSGTPREDTQYF.